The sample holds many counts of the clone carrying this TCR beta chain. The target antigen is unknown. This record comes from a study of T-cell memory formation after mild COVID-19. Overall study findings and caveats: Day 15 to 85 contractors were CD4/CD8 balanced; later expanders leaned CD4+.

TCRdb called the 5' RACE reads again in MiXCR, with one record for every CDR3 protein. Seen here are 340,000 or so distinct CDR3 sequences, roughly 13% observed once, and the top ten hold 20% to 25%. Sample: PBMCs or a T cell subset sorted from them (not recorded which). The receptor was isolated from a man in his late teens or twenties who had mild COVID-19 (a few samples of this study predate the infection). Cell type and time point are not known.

The CDR3 DNA is TGTGCCAGCAGCTTCGGGGGAGTCACTGAAGCTTTCTTT. This translates into CASSFGGVTEAFF. The gene calls are TRBV7-2 and TRBJ1-1, with D tentatively TRBD1 (5 bases). This CDR3 spans 13 amino acids. Per germline, CDR1 SGHTA and CDR2 FQGNSA. Trimming took off 3 bases at V and 4 bases at J, with 9 bases between the two ends.